The next 23 T cell receptor beta chains were all read from a single sample in a study of T cell responses to AZD1222 COVID-19 vaccine. Clones were sequenced by immunoSEQ multiplex PCR, and TCRdb holds only the in-frame ones, with some missing. The sample shows 100,000 to 150,000 clones, 90% of them seen only once. This specimen consisted of peripheral blood, obtained on day 0 of MenACWY control vaccination. These receptor sequences come from an adult in good health.

This chain links TRBV28 with TRBJ1-2; D is perhaps TRBD1 (5 bases). Germline V gene sequence: CDR1 MDHEN, CDR2 SYDVKM. The CDR3 consists of 14 residues. V lost 3 bases and J lost 7, with 15 bases in between. The CDR3 is CASSLARVLGGYTF. CDR3 bases: TGTGCCAGCAGTTTGGCCAGGGTTCTCGGTGGCTACACCTTC.

The V gene is TRBV6-2 or TRBV6-3, the J gene TRBJ1-2, with a tentative D call TRBD1 (5 bases). The V gene lost 5 bases and the J gene lost 5 bases, with 12 bases spanning the gap. CDR1 MNHEY and CDR2 SVGEGT come from the germline V gene. The CDR3 contains 13 residues. The CDR3 bases are TGTGCCAGCAGTCGGGACCTAGGGTATGGCTACACCTTC. Protein: CASSRDLGYGYTF.

The genes are TRBV11-2 and TRBJ1-1; 8 bases are shared with TRBD1. In germline, CDR1 is SGHAT, CDR2 FQNNGV. CDR3 length: 15 amino acids. With 4 bases clipped from V and 1 base from J, the junction kept 5 bases outside the gene matches. As DNA, the CDR3 is TGTGCCAGCAGCTCCCGACAGGGGCGGAACACTGAAGCTTTCTTT. This encodes CASSSRQGRNTEAFF. The full variable domain, its missing parts supplied by reference TRBV11-2 and TRBJ1-1, is EAGVAQSPRYKIIEKRQSVAFWCNPISGHATLYWYQQILGQGPKLLIQFQNNGVVDDSQLPKDRFSAERLKGVDSTLKIQPAKLEDSAVYLCASSSRQGRNTEAFFGQGTRLTVV.

This sequence joins TRBV2 and TRBJ2-3, with TRBD2 identical over 11 bases. The CDR3 totals 18 residues. V trimming: 1 base; J trimming: 0 bases; junction bases outside the gene matches: 6. Germline CDR1 SNHLY, CDR2 FYNNEI. The CDR3 DNA follows: TGTGCCAGCAGTGAAGAGACTAGCGGGGTATCTAGCACAGATACGCAGTATTTT. Translated: CASSEETSGVSSTDTQYF.

The rearrangement links TRBV5-4 to TRBJ1-2; D may be TRBD1 (5 bases). Germline V gene data show CDR1 as SGHNT and CDR2 as YYREEE (reference sequence). The CDR3 consists of 15 residues. V gave up 6 bases and J gave up 4 bases, with 19 bases separating them. The CDR3 region is CASTFGTGTGYGYTF. The CDR3 DNA sequence: TGTGCCAGCACCTTTGGGACGGGAACTGGCTATGGCTACACCTTC.

The chain combines TRBV6-2 or TRBV6-3 with TRBJ2-1; D assignment may be TRBD1 or TRBD2 (5 bases each). Per germline, CDR1 MNHEY and CDR2 SVGEGT. V shed 6 bases and J shed 10 bases, with 37 bases lying between them. This CDR3 comprises 20 residues. CDR3 region: CASSHLLARGMGPGPLEQFF. In nucleotides, the CDR3 is TGTGCCAGCAGCCACCTATTAGCTCGGGGAATGGGACCTGGGCCCCTAGAGCAGTTCTTC.

The V and J genes are TRBV18 and TRBJ1-2; TRBD1 matches at 7 bases. This CDR3 region has 13 residues. Germline CDR1 KGHSH, CDR2 LQKENI. J was trimmed by 6 bases and V by 2 bases; bases with no gene match: 3. The CDR3 nucleotides are TGTGCCAGCTCACCAGGGGGGACAGATGGCTACACCTTC. It codes for CASSPGGTDGYTF.

The chain employs TRBV11-2 and TRBJ2-1, with unresolved D. The CDR3 contains 16 residues. Deletions cut 1 base from V and 8 bases from J, with 18 bases between. Germline V gives CDR1 SGHAT, CDR2 FQNNGV. CDR3 loop: CASSLGLVPTLDEQFF. As DNA, the CDR3 is TGTGCCAGCAGCTTAGGGCTAGTCCCAACCTTGGATGAGCAGTTCTTC.

This chain joins TRBV7-6 and TRBJ1-3; a possible D gene is TRBD1 (5 bases). The CDR3 has 15 residues. Germline assignment: CDR1 SGHVS and CDR2 FNYEAQ. V shed 3 bases and J shed 0 bases, with 9 bases lying between them. CDR3 in amino acids: CASSFSGPSGNTIYF. CDR3 nucleotides: TGTGCCAGCAGCTTTTCAGGGCCCTCTGGAAACACCATATATTTT.

The rearrangement uses TRBV5-1 and TRBJ2-2; possibly TRBD1 for D (6 bases). In germline, CDR1 is SGHRS, CDR2 YFSETQ. The CDR3 runs 14 residues. Trimming removed 5 bases from V and 6 bases from J, with 14 bases in between. In DNA, the CDR3 is TGCGCCAGCAGACCACAGGGTATGTCCGGGGAGCTGTTTTTT. Protein: CASRPQGMSGELFF.

The rearrangement uses TRBV10-3 and TRBJ2-3; 7 bases match TRBD1. This CDR3 contains 15 residues. J gave up 3 bases and V 4 bases, and 7 bases lay outside the gene matches. Germline V lookup: CDR1 ENHRY, CDR2 SYGVKD. The CDR3 protein is CAISAAQGFTDTQYF. DNA for the CDR3: TGTGCCATCAGTGCCGCACAGGGGTTTACAGATACGCAGTATTTT.

The chain uses TRBV7-9 and TRBJ2-1; D is uncertain. V lost 6 bases to trimming and J lost 0 bases, with 3 bases between them. This CDR3 comprises 12 residues. CDR1 SEHNR and CDR2 FQNEAQ come from the germline V gene (reference sequence). CDR3 coding DNA: TGTGCCAGCAGGGGCTCCTACAATGAGCAGTTCTTC. The encoded protein is CASRGSYNEQFF.

The chain links TRBV28 to TRBJ2-3; D unclear. The CDR3 contains 14 residues. The germline V and J ends were trimmed by 5 bases and 2 bases, with 11 bases remaining between them. Per germline, CDR1 MDHEN and CDR2 SYDVKM. The CDR3 loop is CASSVPQNTDTQYF. The CDR3, as DNA: TGTGCCAGCAGTGTACCACAGAACACAGATACGCAGTATTTT.

The table lists this clone with a count of one. The chain has TRBV27 and TRBJ2-7; 14 nucleotides agree with TRBD2. Losses at the gene ends were 4 bases for V and 2 bases for J; bases not matched to a gene: 1. Germline CDR1 reads MNHEY; CDR2 reads SMNVEV (reference sequence). The CDR3 has 15 amino acids. CDR3 sequence: CASSSGLAGAYEQYF. CDR3 DNA sequence: TGTGCCAGCAGTTCGGGACTAGCGGGAGCCTACGAGCAGTACTTC.

The chain combines TRBV27 with TRBJ2-1; TRBD2 matches 8 bases. The CDR3 totals 17 residues. V lost 6 bases and J lost 8; bases outside the gene matches: 18. Germline lookup yields CDR1 MNHEY and CDR2 SMNVEV (reference sequence). CDR3 sequence (DNA): TGTGCCAGCAGGCGGGGCGTTAGCGGGATGGGCTTCGATGAGCAGTTCTTC. Its translation: CASRRGVSGMGFDEQFF.

The rearrangement joins TRBV29-1 to TRBJ2-5; TRBD1 matches at 9 bases. J was trimmed by 5 bases and V by 5 bases; bases with no gene match: 6. There are 13 residues in the CDR3. CDR1 SQVTM and CDR2 ANQGSEA come from the germline V gene. The CDR3, as DNA: TGCAGCGTTTCCGGACAGGGGTGGGAGACCCAGTACTTC. Protein sequence: CSVSGQGWETQYF.

This clone appeared once. V is TRBV19 and J is TRBJ1-2, with 9 positions matching TRBD1. J was trimmed by 3 bases and V by 3 bases; bases with no gene match: 2. Germline CDR1 LNHDA, CDR2 SQIVND (reference sequence). The CDR3 length is 14 residues. The DNA of the CDR3 is TGTGCCAGTAGTATTTGGGACAGGGACTATGGCTACACCTTC. This translates into CASSIWDRDYGYTF.

The chain uses TRBV6-2 or TRBV6-3 and TRBJ1-2, with TRBD1 matching over 9 bases. The V and J ends lost 2 bases and 4 bases, in that order; junction bases with no gene match: 5. This CDR3 is built from 15 residues. Germline V gene data show CDR1 as MNHEY and CDR2 as SVGEGT. CDR3 nucleotide sequence: TGTGCCAGCAGTTACCGGACAGGGGATAGCTATGGCTACACCTTC. As protein: CASSYRTGDSYGYTF.

The rearrangement joins TRBV28 to TRBJ2-3; possible D gene TRBD2, 6 bases. The CDR3 runs to 18 residues. CDR1 MDHEN and CDR2 SYDVKM come from the germline V gene. With 6 bases removed from V and 4 bases from J, the gap between germline ends came to 26 bases. The CDR3 region is CASSPAVGGIAVPDTQYF. The CDR3 DNA reads TGTGCCAGCAGCCCTGCGGTGGGGGGAATAGCGGTCCCAGATACGCAGTATTTT. The full variable domain, completed using reference TRBV28 and TRBJ2-3, is DVKVTQSSRYLVKRTGEKVFLECVQDMDHENMFWYRQDPGLGLRLIYFSYDVKMKEKGDIPEGYSVSREKKERFSLILESASTNQTSMYLCASSPAVGGIAVPDTQYFGPGTRLTVL.

This chain uses TRBV19 with TRBJ1-6; D is uncertain. Germline V CDR1 and CDR2: LNHDA, SQIVND (reference sequence). V lost 0 bases and J lost 6, with 18 bases in between. CDR3 length: 18 residues. As DNA, the CDR3 is TGTGCCAGTAGTATAGAGGGCAGCACTTCAACGGGTAATTCACCCCTCCACTTT. Translating it yields CASSIEGSTSTGNSPLHF.

The J gene is TRBJ2-2, the V gene TRBV3-1 (or the pseudogene TRBV3-2); a weak D match, TRBD1 (5 bases). V lost 3 bases, J lost 1 base, and 6 bases lay in between. The length of the CDR3 is 14 residues. The V gene's germline CDR1 is LGHDT and CDR2 YNNKEL (reference sequence). CDR3 loop: CASSHTGNTGELFF. Written as DNA, the CDR3 is TGTGCCAGCAGCCACACAGGGAACACCGGGGAGCTGTTTTTT.

J is TRBJ1-1 and V is TRBV6-2 or TRBV6-3, with D tentatively TRBD1 (6 bases). Trimming took 6 bases from V and 8 from J, leaving 10 bases between them. Per the germline V gene, CDR1 is MNHEY and CDR2 is SVGEGT. This CDR3 comprises 11 residues. The CDR3 here is CASSRTGEAFF. In nucleotides, the CDR3 is TGTGCCAGCAGCCGCACAGGGGAAGCTTTCTTT.

The chain employs TRBV4-3 and TRBJ1-1; D not certain. Germline V lookup: CDR1 LGHNA, CDR2 YSLEER. This CDR3 contains 13 residues. Trimming took off 0 bases at V and 1 base at J, with 3 bases between the two ends. DNA of the CDR3: TGCGCCAGCAGCCAAGAAGCGAACACTGAAGCTTTCTTT. It yields the protein CASSQEANTEAFF.